The clone carrying this TCR beta chain has at least ten counts. Sequencing libraries for TCR beta were prepared with iRepertoire HTBI primers and Arm-PCR of CDR3 regions. Each CDR3 protein gets one entry after TCRdb re-called the multiplex PCR reads with MiXCR. The sample shows a few hundred thousand distinct CDR3 sequences, around an eighth of them seen only once. The data were taken from a study of regulatory T cells in long-lasting Graves disease. Study details: Patients with new Graves' disease had used antithyroid drugs below 3 months.

Time point specified: newly diagnosed GD, antithyroid drugs for less than 3 months. Preparation of the TCR library used RNA extracted from PBMCs. This sample also belongs to another study, concerning T cells in Graves' hyperthyroidism and ophthalmopathy.

This material consisted of peripheral blood mononuclear cells (PBMCs), taken at new diagnosis, from a patient treated with antithyroid drugs. The TCR originated in a young man with Graves disease.

The CDR3 spells CATSDLASNSYNEQFF. The CDR3 DNA sequence: TGTGCCACCAGTGATTTGGCGAGTAATTCCTACAATGAGCAGTTCTTC. The J gene is TRBJ2-1, the V gene TRBV24-1; no clear D gene. From germline, CDR1 is KGHDR and CDR2 SFDVKD. Between the trimmed V and J ends, which lost 0 bases and 1 base, there was a span of 9 bases. The length of the CDR3 is 16 residues.